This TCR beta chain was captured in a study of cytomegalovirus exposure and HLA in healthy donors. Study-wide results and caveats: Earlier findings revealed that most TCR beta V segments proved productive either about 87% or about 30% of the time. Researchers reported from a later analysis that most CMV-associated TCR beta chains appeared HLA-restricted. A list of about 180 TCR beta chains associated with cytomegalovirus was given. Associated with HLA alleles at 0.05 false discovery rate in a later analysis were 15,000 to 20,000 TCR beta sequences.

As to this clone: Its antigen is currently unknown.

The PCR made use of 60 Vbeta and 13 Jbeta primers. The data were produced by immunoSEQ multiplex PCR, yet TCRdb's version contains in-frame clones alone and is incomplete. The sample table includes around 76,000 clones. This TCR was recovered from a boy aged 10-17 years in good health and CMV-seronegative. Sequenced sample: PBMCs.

CDR3 in DNA: TGTGCCTGGAGTTTTCGACGGGACACTGAAGCTTTCTTT. This codes for CAWSFRRDTEAFF. This chain connects TRBV30 to TRBJ1-1; D not certain. Trimming took 2 bases from V and 3 from J, leaving 10 bases between them. Germline lookup yields CDR1 GTSNPN and CDR2 SVGIG (reference sequence). This CDR3 spans 13 amino acids. The variable domain in full, completed from reference TRBV30 and TRBJ1-1, reads SQTIHQWPATLVQPVGSPLSLECTVEGTSNPNLYWYRQAAGRGLQLLFYSVGIGQISSEVPQNLSASRPQDRQFILSSKKLLLSDSGFYLCAWSFRRDTEAFFGQGTRLTVV.